This T cell receptor (beta chain) was recovered during a study of cytomegalovirus exposure and HLA in healthy donors. The donors were members of the approximately 110-subject validation cohort (separate from the approximately 670-subject first cohort). Using immunoSEQ multiplex PCR, the repertoire was profiled, and TCRdb retains in-frame clones only, with some absent. The profile shows more than 250,000 clones, 75% to 90% of them singletons. The receptor was derived from a woman aged 18 to 35 in good health and CMV-seronegative. The sequencing sample was made of PBMCs.

The CDR3 protein is CASSEFRGGLTTDTQYF. The CDR3 nucleotides are TGTGCCAGCAGTGAATTTCGGGGGGGACTAACGACAGATACGCAGTATTTT. V is TRBV6-1 and J is TRBJ2-3; TRBD2 matches at 8 bases. Germline V gene data show CDR1 as MNHNS and CDR2 as SASEGT. The CDR3 loop spans 17 amino acids. J was trimmed by 3 bases and V by 2 bases; bases with no gene match: 10.